The present TCR beta chain was sequenced within a study of T cell responses to AZD1222 COVID-19 vaccine. Overall study results and limits: Females outnumbered males among donors, who were mostly white British; clonal diversity was possibly underestimated.

CDR1 is SGHAT, CDR2 FQNNGV, per germline. The CDR3 is 16 amino acids. Trimming stripped 1 base from V and 3 bases from J, with 15 bases between. A remark on this clone: Its antigen is currently unknown.

The method was immunoSEQ multiplex PCR; TCRdb's version includes in-frame clones alone and lacks a portion of them. The sample yields tens of thousands of clones, more than 65% seen once. The J gene is TRBJ1-1, the V gene TRBV11-2, with TRBD1 as a possible D gene (6 bases). The material was peripheral blood, obtained on day 0 of AZD1222 vaccination. The TCR comes from an adult in good health. Here the CDR3 DNA reads TGTGCCAGCAGCTTAGGATTCGGACAGAGAGACACTGAAGCTTTCTTT. Translation: CASSLGFGQRDTEAFF.